Listed below are T cell receptor beta chains from one sample, sequenced in a study of cytomegalovirus exposure and HLA in healthy donors. TCRdb keeps only in-frame clones here, not all; method: immunoSEQ multiplex PCR. The top ten hold roughly 3% of the sample, which has roughly 200,000 clones, 78% seen once. Source material: PBMCs. The receptor set was obtained from a female donor in good health and CMV-seronegative. The CDR3 runs from the conserved cysteine through the conserved F or W. D genes are given only for firm matches. A clone size is listed for some rows: how often the clone was seen (once, few, many), or a class if it is expanded.

CDR3aa,CDR3nt,abundance,j_gene,d_gene,v_gene
CAWTARMADF,TGTGCCTGGACTGCGAGGATGGCGGACTTC,-,TRBJ2-4,-,TRBV30
CASSQDRAKNIQYF,TGCGCCAGCAGCCAGGACAGGGCCAAAAACATTCAGTACTTC,-,TRBJ2-4,TRBD1,TRBV5-1
CASSFSGTGGHYGYTF,TGTGCCAGCAGCTTCTCCGGGACAGGGGGCCACTATGGCTACACCTTC,-,TRBJ1-2,TRBD1,TRBV11-2
CASSESSRIGLAGNNEQFF,TGTGCCAGCAGTGAAAGTTCTAGGATAGGACTAGCGGGCAACAATGAGCAGTTCTTC,-,TRBJ2-1,TRBD2,TRBV6-1
CASSLLPDYNEQFF,TGCGCCAGCAGCTTGCTGCCAGACTACAATGAGCAGTTCTTC,few,TRBJ2-1,-,TRBV5-1
CASSEGNRLSSYNEQFF,TGTGCCAGCAGTGAAGGAAACAGGTTGAGCTCCTACAATGAGCAGTTCTTC,once,TRBJ2-1,-,TRBV6-1
CASSPPSGSYNEQFF,TGTGCCAGCAGTCCCCCGAGCGGTTCCTACAATGAGCAGTTCTTC,-,TRBJ2-1,-,TRBV28
CASSNLADNEQFF,TGCGCCAGCAGCAACCTAGCGGACAATGAGCAGTTCTTC,-,TRBJ2-1,TRBD2,TRBV5-1
CASSLAGGRADNEQFF,TGTGCCAGCAGCTTAGCTGGCGGGAGGGCCGATAATGAGCAGTTCTTC,-,TRBJ2-1,TRBD2,TRBV13
CASSILSGTGLNQPQHF,TGTGCCAGCAGTATCCTAAGCGGGACAGGGTTGAATCAGCCCCAGCATTTT,-,TRBJ1-5,TRBD1,TRBV28
CASSQDWGGNPSYEQYF,TGCGCCAGCAGCCAAGACTGGGGGGGGAACCCCTCCTACGAGCAGTACTTC,-,TRBJ2-7,TRBD2,TRBV4-1
CASSEGLAAWGTQYF,TGTGCCAGCAGTGAAGGCTTAGCGGCCTGGGGGACCCAGTACTTC,-,TRBJ2-5,-,TRBV2
CASSPVSYEQYF,TGTGCCAGCTCACCCGTCTCCTACGAGCAGTACTTC,-,TRBJ2-7,-,TRBV18
CASWGPGDYNSPLHF,TGTGCCTCCTGGGGCCCAGGGGACTATAATTCACCCCTCCACTTT,once,TRBJ1-6,-,TRBV10-3
CASSTQGDYEQYF,TGTGCCAGCTCCACACAGGGGGACTACGAGCAGTACTTC,-,TRBJ2-7,TRBD1,TRBV18
CSVDRPGDTGELFF,TGCAGCGTTGATCGTCCAGGGGACACCGGGGAGCTGTTTTTT,-,TRBJ2-2,-,TRBV29-1
CASSELRQTRGEQFF,TGTGCCAGCAGTGAACTTCGACAGACTCGGGGGGAGCAGTTCTTC,few,TRBJ2-1,-,TRBV2
CAHRGDRGESPLHF,TGTGCCCACCGCGGGGACAGGGGGGAATCACCCCTCCACTTT,-,TRBJ1-6,TRBD1,TRBV30
CASRRARTAGYEKLFF,TGTGCCAGCAGGAGGGCTCGGACAGCCGGATATGAAAAACTGTTTTTT,-,TRBJ1-4,-,TRBV2
CASSWLGGAKTYNEQFF,TGTGCCAGCAGCTGGCTCGGGGGGGCCAAAACCTACAATGAGCAGTTCTTC,-,TRBJ2-1,TRBD2,TRBV7-9
CASSPGLAGQETQYF,TGCGCCAGCAGCCCCGGGCTAGCGGGACAAGAGACCCAGTACTTC,-,TRBJ2-5,TRBD2,TRBV5-1
CASRHSGEQFF,TGTGCCAGCAGACATAGCGGAGAGCAGTTCTTC,-,TRBJ2-1,-,TRBV7-9
CASSRPGGLRELFF,TGTGCCAGCAGTCGGCCCGGGGGGCTTAGGGAGCTGTTTTTT,-,TRBJ2-2,-,TRBV2
CASSKDRGAEAFF,TGTGCCAGCAGCAAAGACAGGGGAGCTGAAGCTTTCTTT,-,TRBJ1-1,-,TRBV7-5
CASATRVGGNTIYF,TGTGCCAGTGCGACCAGGGTTGGTGGAAACACCATATATTTT,-,TRBJ1-3,-,TRBV4-2
CASRSVTGRWETQYF,TGTGCCAGCAGAAGTGTTACCGGGAGGTGGGAGACCCAGTACTTC,-,TRBJ2-5,TRBD2,TRBV7-6
CAISVAGETQYF,TGTGCCATCAGTGTCGCAGGAGAGACCCAGTACTTC,-,TRBJ2-5,-,TRBV10-3